This T cell receptor (beta chain) was sequenced in a study of human T cells and chemical hapten exposure. In the study overall: From small differences in pooled library volume came most of the variation in per-sample TCR yields.

The table lists this clonotype with a few counts. The target antigen is unknown. Study-wide results and limits: DPC sensitization did not alter TCRs above 1 in 1000 frequency.

Extraction yielded total RNA from whole blood (unfractionated). The CDR3 sequence is 14 residues long. Germline CDR1 is SGHRS and CDR2 is YFSETQ. The germline V and J ends were trimmed by 2 bases and 7 bases, with 15 bases remaining between them. The library gave individual cDNA molecules unique molecular identifiers. Per the study methods: Between about 23,224 and 700,000 TCRs appeared in each sample, and the median stood at 95,638. Via MiXCR, TCRdb re-called the 5' RACE reads, giving one row per CDR3 protein. For this entry, the V and J calls and clone size follow TCRdb and not the study's own pipeline. Of 110,000 or so distinct CDR3 sequences listed, around a fifth are singletons.

The rearrangement joins TRBV5-1 to TRBJ1-1, with a tentative D call TRBD1 (6 bases). This receptor was obtained from a human donor in good health. CDR3 DNA sequence: TGCGCCAGCAGCTTTATCTCCGGGGGCGATGAAGCTTTCTTT. Its translation is CASSFISGGDEAFF.